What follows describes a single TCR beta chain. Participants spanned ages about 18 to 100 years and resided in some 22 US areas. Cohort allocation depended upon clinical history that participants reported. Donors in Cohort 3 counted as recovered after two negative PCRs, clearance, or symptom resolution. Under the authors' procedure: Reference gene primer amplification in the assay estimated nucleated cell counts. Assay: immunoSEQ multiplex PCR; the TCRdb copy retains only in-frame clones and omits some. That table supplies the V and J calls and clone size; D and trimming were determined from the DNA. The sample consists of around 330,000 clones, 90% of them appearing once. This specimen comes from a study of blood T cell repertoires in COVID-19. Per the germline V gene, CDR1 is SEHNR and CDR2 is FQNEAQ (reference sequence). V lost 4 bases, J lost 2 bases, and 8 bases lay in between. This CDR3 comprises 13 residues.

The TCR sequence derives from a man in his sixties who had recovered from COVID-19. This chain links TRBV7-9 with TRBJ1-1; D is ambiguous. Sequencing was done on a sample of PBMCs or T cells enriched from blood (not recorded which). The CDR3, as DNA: TGTGCCAGCAGCTCCGAGGGCAACACTGAAGCTTTCTTT. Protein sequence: CASSSEGNTEAFF. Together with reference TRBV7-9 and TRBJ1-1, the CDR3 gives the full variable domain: DTGVSQNPRHKITKRGQNVTFRCDPISEHNRLYWYRQTLGQGPEFLTYFQNEAQLEKSRLLSDRFSAERPKGSFSTLEIQRTEQGDSAMYLCASSSEGNTEAFFGQGTRLTVV.